These T cell receptor beta chains were read from a single sample in a study of blood T cell repertoires in COVID-19. The repertoire was sequenced with immunoSEQ multiplex PCR; TCRdb's copy has only in-frame clones and lacks some. The sample holds approximately 280,000 clones; approximately 91% are singletons and the top ten take around 12%. The source material was peripheral blood. These receptors all come from a woman in her fifties or sixties with acute or convalescent COVID-19. Both conserved end residues are part of each CDR3. D genes are given only for firm matches. Where a row states a size, it is once, few, many or the class of an expanded clone; other rows omit it.

clone_size,d_call,j_call,v_call,cdr3_nt,cdr3_aa
.,.,TRBJ2-7,TRBV20-1,TGCAGTGCTAGGGCAGGTTACGAGCAGTACTTC,CSARAGYEQYF
.,TRBD2,TRBJ2-5,TRBV7-2,TGTGCCAGCAGTTTTACTAGCGGGGTCCCACAAGAGACCCAGTACTTC,CASSFTSGVPQETQYF
.,.,TRBJ1-2,TRBV12-3/TRBV12-4,TGTGCCAGCAGTTTAAGAGCTAACTATGGCTACACCTTC,CASSLRANYGYTF
.,TRBD1,TRBJ2-1,TRBV5-4,TGTGCCAGCAGCTATTGGGCAGGGGGCAATGAGCAGTTCTTC,CASSYWAGGNEQFF
.,TRBD1,TRBJ1-2,TRBV27,TGTGCCAGCAGTTTCCGACAGGGTTCGTATGGCTACACCTTC,CASSFRQGSYGYTF
.,TRBD1,TRBJ2-1,TRBV5-1,TGCGCCAGCAGCGGGACAGGGGGCTCCTACAATGAGCAGTTCTTC,CASSGTGGSYNEQFF
.,.,TRBJ1-1,TRBV5-1,TGCGCCAGTAGGACGGACATGAACACTGAAGCTTTCTTT,CASRTDMNTEAFF
.,TRBD1,TRBJ2-5,TRBV5-4,TGTGCCAGCAGCTTGCAGGGGGCACGCGAGACCCAGTACTTC,CASSLQGARETQYF
.,.,TRBJ2-5,TRBV6-2/TRBV6-3,TGTGCCAGCAGTACCCTGGGGCTTGAAGGAGAGACCCAGTACTTC,CASSTLGLEGETQYF
.,TRBD2,TRBJ2-2,TRBV27,TGTGCCAGCAGTTCCCGCGGGAGTCTCGGGCTGTTTTTT,CASSSRGSLGLFF
.,.,TRBJ1-2,TRBV28,TGTGCCAGCCTGGGCGGGGTGAACTATGGCTACACCTTC,CASLGGVNYGYTF
.,.,TRBJ2-2,TRBV6-5,TGTGCCAGCAGTAAGACGGGGAGCACCGGGGAGCTGTTTTTT,CASSKTGSTGELFF
.,TRBD1,TRBJ1-3,TRBV3-1/TRBV3-2,TGTGCCAGCAGCCAACAGGGGGCGCTTGGAAACACCATATATTTT,CASSQQGALGNTIYF
.,TRBD1,TRBJ1-1,TRBV6-5,TGTGCCAGCAGCCAGGGACAGGTGAACACTGAAGCTTTCTTT,CASSQGQVNTEAFF
.,TRBD1,TRBJ1-1,TRBV18,TGTGCCAGCTCACAGGGACAGGGGGCTACTGAAGCTTTCTTT,CASSQGQGATEAFF
.,TRBD1,TRBJ1-1,TRBV4-2,TGTGCCAGCAGCCACGGGAGAGGGGGCTCTGGGAACACTGAAGCTTTCTTT,CASSHGRGGSGNTEAFF
.,TRBD2,TRBJ2-7,TRBV10-1,TGCGCCAGCATACCGGGAGGGGCGATATACTCCTACGAGCAGTACTTC,CASIPGGAIYSYEQYF
.,.,TRBJ1-5,TRBV19,TGTGCCAGTAACCAACTTAGTCAGCCCCAGCATTTT,CASNQLSQPQHF
.,TRBD1,TRBJ1-3,TRBV6-5,TGTGCCAGCCAGGGGGACCACTCTGGAAACACCATATATTTT,CASQGDHSGNTIYF
.,TRBD2,TRBJ2-4,TRBV19,TGTGCCAGTAGATTCGGAACTAGCGGGAGTGACATTCAGTACTTC,CASRFGTSGSDIQYF
.,.,TRBJ1-2,TRBV19,TGTGCCAGTAGGGTACAGGGACGGGATGGCTACACCTTC,CASRVQGRDGYTF
.,TRBD1,TRBJ2-7,TRBV25-1,TGTGCCAGCAGGGAGACAGGGCTAACCTACGAGCAGTACTTC,CASRETGLTYEQYF
.,.,TRBJ1-1,TRBV28,TGTGCCAGCAGTCGACAGCCGAACACTGAAGCTTTCTTT,CASSRQPNTEAFF
.,.,TRBJ1-1,TRBV19,TGTGCCAGTAGTATAGATCTCTTGTTGCGGGCGGGCACTGAAGCTTTCTTT,CASSIDLLLRAGTEAFF
.,.,TRBJ2-3,TRBV4-3,TGCGCCAGCAGTTCAGGGCTAGCGAGCACAGATACGCAGTATTTT,CASSSGLASTDTQYF
.,TRBD2,TRBJ2-1,TRBV9,TGTGCCAGCAGCGTAGTAGCGGGAGGTTACAATGAGCAGTTCTTC,CASSVVAGGYNEQFF
.,TRBD1,TRBJ2-2,TRBV6-1,TGTGCCAGCAGTGGTTCGTGGGACAGGGGTACCACCGGGGAGCTGTTTTTT,CASSGSWDRGTTGELFF
.,TRBD2,TRBJ2-1,TRBV5-6,TGTGCCAGCAGCTTGGGGCTAGCGGGAACGAATGAGCAGTTCTTC,CASSLGLAGTNEQFF
once,TRBD1,TRBJ1-4,TRBV5-4,TGTGCCAGCAGCCCGGGACAGGGGAATGAAAAACTGTTTTTT,CASSPGQGNEKLFF
.,.,TRBJ1-3,TRBV4-3,TGCGCCAGCAGCCAAGCTCCGGGGGCTGGAAACACCATATATTTT,CASSQAPGAGNTIYF